This T cell receptor beta chain was identified during a study of blood T cell repertoires in COVID-19. The V and J ends lost 4 bases and 11 bases, in that order; junction bases with no gene match: 5. CDR3 length: 11 residues. Germline V gene data show CDR1 as SGHNT and CDR2 as YYREEE (reference sequence). Clones were read by immunoSEQ multiplex PCR, and TCRdb kept only the in-frame ones, dropping some. The sample comprises around 97,000 clones, 80% to 90% of which are singletons, and 3% to 3.5% rests with the top ten. J is TRBJ2-7 and V is TRBV5-4; 8 nucleotides match TRBD1. Sequencing was carried out using peripheral blood. The sequence came from a human donor in a cohort sampled during active COVID-19. CDR3 region: CASSPGQGEYF. In DNA, the CDR3 is TGTGCCAGCAGCCCCGGACAGGGAGAGTACTTC.